This T cell receptor (beta chain) appears in the sequencing data of a study of cytomegalovirus exposure and HLA in healthy donors. Germline V gene data show CDR1 as SGHAT and CDR2 as FQNNGV. This CDR3 is built from 14 residues. V was pared by 0 bases and J by 4 bases, with 10 bases between. This PCR relied on a set of 60 Vbeta primers and 13 Jbeta primers. Here immunoSEQ multiplex PCR was the method, and the copy in TCRdb shows in-frame clones only, minus some. The table lists 150,000 to 200,000 clones, roughly 80% of them singletons. This clonotype originated in a male donor in good health and CMV-seronegative. This rearrangement joins TRBV11-2 to TRBJ2-7; weak D call: TRBD1 (5 bases). Sequencing was done on a sample of PBMCs. CDR3 sequence: CASSLERNRYEQYF. CDR3 nucleotides: TGTGCCAGCAGCTTAGAACGGAACAGGTACGAGCAGTACTTC.